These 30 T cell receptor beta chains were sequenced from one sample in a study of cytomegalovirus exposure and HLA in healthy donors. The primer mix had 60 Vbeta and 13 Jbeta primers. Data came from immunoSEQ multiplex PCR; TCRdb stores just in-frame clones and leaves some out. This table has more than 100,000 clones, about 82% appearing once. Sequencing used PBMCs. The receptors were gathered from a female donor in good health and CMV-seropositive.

The CDR3 here is CASTQNPGAITDTQYF. CDR3 in DNA: TGTGCCAGCACCCAAAACCCGGGAGCTATCACAGATACGCAGTATTTT. This chain links TRBV28 with TRBJ2-3, with TRBD2 as a possible D gene (6 bases). The CDR3 is 16 amino acids. Germline V gives CDR1 MDHEN, CDR2 SYDVKM. V was shortened by 7 bases and J by 2 bases, with 19 bases between the two germline ends.

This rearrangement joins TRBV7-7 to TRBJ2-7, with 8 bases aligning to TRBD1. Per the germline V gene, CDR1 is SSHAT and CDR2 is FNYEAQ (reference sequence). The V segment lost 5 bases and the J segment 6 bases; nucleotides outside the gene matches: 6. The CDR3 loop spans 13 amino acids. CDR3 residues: CASSPGQGAEQYF. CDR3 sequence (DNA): TGTGCCAGCAGCCCTGGACAGGGAGCCGAGCAGTACTTC.

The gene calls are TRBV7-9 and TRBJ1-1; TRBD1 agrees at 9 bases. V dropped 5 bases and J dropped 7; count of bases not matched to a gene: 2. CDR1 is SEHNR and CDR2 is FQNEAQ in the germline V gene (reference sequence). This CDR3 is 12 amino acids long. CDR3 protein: CASSRQGGEAFF. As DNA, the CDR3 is TGTGCCAGCAGCCGACAGGGGGGTGAAGCTTTCTTT.

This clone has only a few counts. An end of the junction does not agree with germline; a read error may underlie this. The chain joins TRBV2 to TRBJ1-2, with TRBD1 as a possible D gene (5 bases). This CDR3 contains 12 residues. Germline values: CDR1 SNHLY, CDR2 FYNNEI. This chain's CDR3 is CASRRGAGTDSF. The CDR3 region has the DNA TGTGCCAGCAGGAGAGGGGCAGGGACTGATTCCTTC. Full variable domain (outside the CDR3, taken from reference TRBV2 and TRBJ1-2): EPEVTQTPSHQVTQMGQEVILRCVPISNHLYFYWYRQILGQKVEFLVSFYNNEISEKSEIFDDQFSVERPDGSNFTLKIRSTKLEDSAMYFCASRRGAGTDSFGSGTRLTVV.

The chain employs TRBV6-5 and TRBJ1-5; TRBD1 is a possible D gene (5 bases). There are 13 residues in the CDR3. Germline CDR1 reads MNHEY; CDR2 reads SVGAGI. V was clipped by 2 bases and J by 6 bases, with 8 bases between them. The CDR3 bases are TGTGCCAGCAGTTACGGGGGGACTCAGCCCCAGCATTTT. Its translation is CASSYGGTQPQHF.

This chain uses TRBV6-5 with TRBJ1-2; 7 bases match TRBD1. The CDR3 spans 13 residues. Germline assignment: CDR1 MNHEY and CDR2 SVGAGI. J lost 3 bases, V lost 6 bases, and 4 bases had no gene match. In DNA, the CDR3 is TGTGCCAGCAGGCGGGACAGCTACTATGGCTACACCTTC. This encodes CASRRDSYYGYTF.

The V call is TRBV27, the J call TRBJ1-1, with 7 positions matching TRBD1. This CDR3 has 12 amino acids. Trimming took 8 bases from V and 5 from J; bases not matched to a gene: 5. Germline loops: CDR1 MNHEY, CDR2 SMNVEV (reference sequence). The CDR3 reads CASEGAGTEAFF. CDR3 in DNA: TGTGCCAGCGAGGGGGCGGGAACTGAAGCTTTCTTT.

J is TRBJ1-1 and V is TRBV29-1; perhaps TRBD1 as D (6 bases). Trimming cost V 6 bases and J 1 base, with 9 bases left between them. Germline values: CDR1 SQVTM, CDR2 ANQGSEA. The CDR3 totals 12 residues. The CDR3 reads CSVLRGNTEAFF. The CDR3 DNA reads TGCAGCGTCCTCAGGGGGAACACTGAAGCTTTCTTT.

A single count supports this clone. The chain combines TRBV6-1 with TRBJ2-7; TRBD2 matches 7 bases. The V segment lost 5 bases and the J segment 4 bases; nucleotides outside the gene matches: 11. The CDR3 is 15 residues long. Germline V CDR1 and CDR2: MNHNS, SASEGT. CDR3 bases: TGTGCCAGCAGTACCATGACGGGAGGTTTGTACGAGCAGTACTTC. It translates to CASSTMTGGLYEQYF.

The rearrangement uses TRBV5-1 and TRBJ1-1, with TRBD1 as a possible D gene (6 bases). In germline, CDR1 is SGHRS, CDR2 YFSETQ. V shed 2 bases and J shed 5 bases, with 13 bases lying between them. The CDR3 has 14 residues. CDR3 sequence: CASSFGGARTEAFF. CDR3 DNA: TGCGCCAGCAGCTTTGGGGGGGCAAGGACTGAAGCTTTCTTT.

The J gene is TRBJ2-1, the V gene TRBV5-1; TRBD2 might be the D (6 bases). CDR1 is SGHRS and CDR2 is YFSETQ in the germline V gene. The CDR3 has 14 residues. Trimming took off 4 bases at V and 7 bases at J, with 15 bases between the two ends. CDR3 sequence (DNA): TGCGCCAGCAGCGTCACTAGCTCAGGGAATGAGCAGTTCTTC. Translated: CASSVTSSGNEQFF.

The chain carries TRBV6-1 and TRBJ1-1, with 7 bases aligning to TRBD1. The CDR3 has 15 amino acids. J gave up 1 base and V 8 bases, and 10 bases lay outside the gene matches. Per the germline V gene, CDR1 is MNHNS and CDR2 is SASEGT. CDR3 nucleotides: TGTGCCAGCGGGGACCGGACAGGAAGGAACACTGAAGCTTTCTTT. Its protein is CASGDRTGRNTEAFF.

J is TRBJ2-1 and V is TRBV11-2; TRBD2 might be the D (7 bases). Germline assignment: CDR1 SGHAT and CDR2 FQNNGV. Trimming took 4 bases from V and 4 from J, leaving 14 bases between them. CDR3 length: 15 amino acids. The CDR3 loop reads CASSSPRGPYNEQFF. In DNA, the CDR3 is TGTGCCAGCAGCTCCCCGCGGGGGCCTTACAATGAGCAGTTCTTC.

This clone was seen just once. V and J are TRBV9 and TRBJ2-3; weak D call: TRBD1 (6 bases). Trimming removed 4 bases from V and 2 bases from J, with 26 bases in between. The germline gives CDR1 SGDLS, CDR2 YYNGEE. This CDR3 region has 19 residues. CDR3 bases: TGTGCCAGCAGCCTACTTCCGGGACACTTCCTATTTACCACAGATACGCAGTATTTT. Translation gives CASSLLPGHFLFTTDTQYF.

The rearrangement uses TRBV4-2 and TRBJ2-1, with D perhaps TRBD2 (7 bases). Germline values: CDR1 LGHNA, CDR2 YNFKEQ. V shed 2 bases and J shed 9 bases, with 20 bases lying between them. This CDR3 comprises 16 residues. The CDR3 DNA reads TGTGCCAGCAGCCAATCCACTCCAACGGGGGGCCCTGAGCAGTTCTTC. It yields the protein CASSQSTPTGGPEQFF.

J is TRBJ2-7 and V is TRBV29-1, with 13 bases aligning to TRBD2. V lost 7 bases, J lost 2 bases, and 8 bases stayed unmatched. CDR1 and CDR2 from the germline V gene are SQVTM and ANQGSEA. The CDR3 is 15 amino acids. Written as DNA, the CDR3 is TGCAGCGCCGAAAAACTAGCGGGAGGGACCTACGAGCAGTACTTC. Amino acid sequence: CSAEKLAGGTYEQYF.

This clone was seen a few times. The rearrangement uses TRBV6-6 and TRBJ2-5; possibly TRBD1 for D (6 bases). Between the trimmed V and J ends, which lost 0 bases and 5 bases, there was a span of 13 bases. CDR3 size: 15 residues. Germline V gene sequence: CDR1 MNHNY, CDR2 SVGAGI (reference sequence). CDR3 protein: CASSYSEPGEETQYF. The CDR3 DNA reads TGTGCCAGCAGTTACTCGGAGCCAGGGGAGGAGACCCAGTACTTC.

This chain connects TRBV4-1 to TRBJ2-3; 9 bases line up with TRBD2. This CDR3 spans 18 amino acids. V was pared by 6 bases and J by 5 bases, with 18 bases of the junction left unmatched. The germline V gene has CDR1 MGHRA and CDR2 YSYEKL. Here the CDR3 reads CASRPMLLAGAVKDTQYF. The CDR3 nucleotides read TGCGCCAGCAGACCGATGCTATTAGCGGGGGCTGTAAAAGATACGCAGTATTTT.

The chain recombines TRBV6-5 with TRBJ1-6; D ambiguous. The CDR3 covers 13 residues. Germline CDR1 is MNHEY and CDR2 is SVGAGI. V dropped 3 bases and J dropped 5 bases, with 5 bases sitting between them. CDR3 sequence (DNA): TGTGCCAGCAGTTATTCGGATAATTCACCCCTCCACTTT. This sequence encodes CASSYSDNSPLHF.

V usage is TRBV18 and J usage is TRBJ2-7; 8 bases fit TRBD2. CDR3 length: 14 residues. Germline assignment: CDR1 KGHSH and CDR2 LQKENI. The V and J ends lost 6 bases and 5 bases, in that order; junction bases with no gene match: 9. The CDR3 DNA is TGTGCCAGCTCGGGCGGGGGGACGGCCAACGAGCAGTACTTC. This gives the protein CASSGGGTANEQYF.

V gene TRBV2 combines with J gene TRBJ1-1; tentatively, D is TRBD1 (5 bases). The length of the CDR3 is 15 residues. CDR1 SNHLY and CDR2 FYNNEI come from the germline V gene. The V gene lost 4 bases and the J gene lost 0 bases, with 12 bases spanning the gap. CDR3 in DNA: TGTGCCAGCAGTGGCCGGGGGGGTCTGAACACTGAAGCTTTCTTT. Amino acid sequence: CASSGRGGLNTEAFF.

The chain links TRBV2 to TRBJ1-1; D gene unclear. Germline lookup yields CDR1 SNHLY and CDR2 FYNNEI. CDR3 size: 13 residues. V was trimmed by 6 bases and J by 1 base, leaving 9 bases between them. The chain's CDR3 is CASSRGSNTEAFF. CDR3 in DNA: TGTGCCAGCAGCCGCGGGTCGAACACTGAAGCTTTCTTT.

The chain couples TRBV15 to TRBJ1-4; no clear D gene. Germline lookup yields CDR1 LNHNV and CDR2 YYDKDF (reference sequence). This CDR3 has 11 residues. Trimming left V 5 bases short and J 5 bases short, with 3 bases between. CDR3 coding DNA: TGTGCCACCAGCCTAAATGAAAAACTGTTTTTT. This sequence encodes CATSLNEKLFF.

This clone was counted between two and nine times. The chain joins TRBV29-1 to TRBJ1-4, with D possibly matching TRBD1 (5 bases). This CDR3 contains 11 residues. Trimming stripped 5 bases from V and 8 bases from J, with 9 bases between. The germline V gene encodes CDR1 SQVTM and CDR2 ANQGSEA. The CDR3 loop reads CSVMGGEKLFF. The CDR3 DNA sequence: TGCAGCGTTATGGGGGGAGAAAAACTGTTTTTT.

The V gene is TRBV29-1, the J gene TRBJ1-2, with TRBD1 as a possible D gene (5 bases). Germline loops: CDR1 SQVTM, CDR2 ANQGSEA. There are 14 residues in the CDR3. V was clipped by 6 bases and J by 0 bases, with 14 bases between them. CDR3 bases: TGCAGCGTCTTGGGGGGTGGCGCTAACTATGGCTACACCTTC. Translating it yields CSVLGGGANYGYTF.

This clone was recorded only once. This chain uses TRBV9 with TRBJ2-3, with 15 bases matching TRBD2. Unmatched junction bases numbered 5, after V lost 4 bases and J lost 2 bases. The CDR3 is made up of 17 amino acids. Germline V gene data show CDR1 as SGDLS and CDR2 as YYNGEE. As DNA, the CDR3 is TGTGCCAGCAGCACTCGGACTAGCGGGGGGGACACAGATACGCAGTATTTT. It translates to CASSTRTSGGDTDTQYF. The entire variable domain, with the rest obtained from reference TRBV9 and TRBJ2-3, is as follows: DSGVTQTPKHLITATGQRVTLRCSPRSGDLSVYWYQQSLDQGLQFLIQYYNGEERAKGNILERFSAQQFPDLHSELNLSSLELGDSALYFCASSTRTSGGDTDTQYFGPGTRLTVL.

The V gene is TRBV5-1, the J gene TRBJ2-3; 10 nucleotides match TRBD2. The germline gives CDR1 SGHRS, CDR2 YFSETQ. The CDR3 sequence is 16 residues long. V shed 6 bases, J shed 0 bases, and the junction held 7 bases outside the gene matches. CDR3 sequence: CASKASGSPSTDTQYF. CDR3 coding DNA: TGCGCCAGCAAGGCTAGCGGGAGCCCTAGCACAGATACGCAGTATTTT.

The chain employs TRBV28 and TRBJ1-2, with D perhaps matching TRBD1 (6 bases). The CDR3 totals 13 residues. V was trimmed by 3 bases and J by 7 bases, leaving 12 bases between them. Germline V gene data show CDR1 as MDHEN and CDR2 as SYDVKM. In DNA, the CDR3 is TGTGCCAGCAGTTTGCCAGGGGTCGTTGGCTACACCTTC. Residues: CASSLPGVVGYTF.

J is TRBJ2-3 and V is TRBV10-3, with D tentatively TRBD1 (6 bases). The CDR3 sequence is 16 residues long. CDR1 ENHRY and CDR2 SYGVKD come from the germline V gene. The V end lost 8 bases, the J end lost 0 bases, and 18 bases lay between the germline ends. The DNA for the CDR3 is TGTGCCATCTCCCCTTCGGTGGGGGCCAGCACAGATACGCAGTATTTT. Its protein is CAISPSVGASTDTQYF.

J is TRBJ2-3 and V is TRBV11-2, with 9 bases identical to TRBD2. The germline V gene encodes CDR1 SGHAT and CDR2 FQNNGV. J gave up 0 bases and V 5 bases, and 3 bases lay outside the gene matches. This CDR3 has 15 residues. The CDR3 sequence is CASSGLAQSTDTQYF. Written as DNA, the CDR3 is TGTGCCAGCAGCGGACTAGCGCAGAGCACAGATACGCAGTATTTT.